What follows are 16 T cell receptor beta chains derived from one specimen sequenced in a study of blood T cell repertoires in COVID-19. Method: immunoSEQ multiplex PCR; TCRdb's copy keeps in-frame clones and lacks some. The sample lists more than 300,000 clones, 80% to 95% occurring once. Sample: PBMCs or T cells enriched from blood (not recorded which). Source of these receptors: a woman in her thirties or forties who had been exposed to COVID-19.

The rearrangement links TRBV30 to TRBJ1-1, with D possibly TRBD1 on 6 matching bases. The CDR3 length is 15 residues. The V gene lost 1 base and the J gene lost 4 bases, with 16 bases spanning the gap. The germline CDR1 and CDR2 sequences are GTSNPN and SVGIG (reference sequence). In DNA form, the CDR3 reads TGTGCCTGGAGTGGCAACAGGGAGATTAGCACTGAAGCTTTCTTT. Residues: CAWSGNREISTEAFF.

Turning to this clone: Other DNA variants within this sample encode the same CDR3. The chain employs TRBV18 and TRBJ1-2; D is uncertain. In germline, CDR1 is KGHSH, CDR2 LQKENI. V was pared by 2 bases and J by 6 bases, with 7 bases between. The CDR3 runs 12 residues. CDR3 bases: TGTGCCAGCTCACCAGACCGGGATGGCTACACCTTC. This sequence encodes CASSPDRDGYTF.

The chain couples TRBV4-3 to TRBJ1-1, with a weak D call TRBD1 (5 bases). CDR1 and CDR2 from the germline V gene are LGHNA and YSLEER. The CDR3 is made up of 13 amino acids. The V end was cut by 1 base, the J end by 5 bases, with 8 bases between. CDR3 residues: CASSQARGTEAFF. The CDR3 DNA reads TGCGCCAGCAGCCAAGCCCGGGGGACTGAAGCTTTCTTT.

V is TRBV25-1 and J is TRBJ2-3, with TRBD2 matching over 8 bases. This CDR3 spans 14 amino acids. The ends lost 6 bases at V and 6 bases at J; junction bases unmatched: 8. Per germline, CDR1 MGHDK and CDR2 SYGVNS. The CDR3 DNA follows: TGTGCCAGCAGGAGGACTAGCCCGGCGGATACGCAGTATTTT. It encodes CASRRTSPADTQYF.

V and J are TRBV7-2 and TRBJ2-1, with TRBD1 identical over 10 bases. CDR3 size: 16 residues. The germline V gene has CDR1 SGHTA and CDR2 FQGNSA. Trimming at V came to 5 bases and at J to 2 bases, leaving 6 bases not matched to a gene. CDR3 residues: CASSLGGTGAYNEQFF. The CDR3 region has the DNA TGTGCCAGCAGCCTAGGGGGGACAGGGGCCTACAATGAGCAGTTCTTC. The whole variable domain, filled in from reference TRBV7-2 and TRBJ2-1, reads GAGVSQSPSNKVTEKGKDVELRCDPISGHTALYWYRQSLGQGLEFLIYFQGNSAPDKSGLPSDRFSAERTGGSVSTLTIQRTQQEDSAVYLCASSLGGTGAYNEQFFGPGTRLTVL.

CDR3 DNA sequence: TGTGCCAGCAGCTCCGTCTCTGGAAACACCATATATTTT. It codes for CASSSVSGNTIYF. The genes are TRBV7-2 and TRBJ1-3; no clear D. Germline-derived CDR1 and CDR2 are SGHTA and FQGNSA. The CDR3 covers 13 residues. V lost 4 bases to trimming and J lost 0 bases, with 4 bases between them.

This clone was seen only once. The rearrangement links TRBV2 to TRBJ1-1; no reliable D call. Trimming removed 4 bases at V and 5 bases at J, with 14 bases between. Per germline, CDR1 SNHLY and CDR2 FYNNEI. This CDR3 region has 14 residues. The CDR3 here is CASSGPGMGTEAFF. The CDR3 coding sequence is TGTGCCAGCAGTGGGCCGGGGATGGGGACTGAAGCTTTCTTT.

This chain uses TRBV3-1 (or the pseudogene TRBV3-2) with TRBJ1-3, with no clear D. Trimming pared 1 base from V and 0 bases from J, leaving 7 bases between. This CDR3 region has 15 residues. Germline V CDR1 and CDR2: LGHDT, YNNKEL (reference sequence). CDR3 amino acids: CASSQGRSSGNTIYF. DNA for the CDR3: TGTGCCAGCAGCCAAGGGCGGTCCTCTGGAAACACCATATATTTT.

The chain couples TRBV30 to TRBJ1-5, with 11 bases lining up with TRBD1. Germline CDR1 reads GTSNPN; CDR2 reads SVGIG (reference sequence). J was trimmed by 4 bases and V by 0 bases; bases with no gene match: 8. The CDR3 covers 17 residues. The CDR3 is CAWSVVGGTGGNQPQHF. The CDR3 DNA sequence: TGTGCCTGGAGTGTTGTTGGCGGGACAGGGGGAAATCAGCCCCAGCATTTT. Combining the CDR3 with reference TRBV30 and TRBJ1-5 gives the whole variable domain SQTIHQWPATLVQPVGSPLSLECTVEGTSNPNLYWYRQAAGRGLQLLFYSVGIGQISSEVPQNLSASRPQDRQFILSSKKLLLSDSGFYLCAWSVVGGTGGNQPQHFGDGTRLSIL.

The rearrangement links TRBV3-1 (or the pseudogene TRBV3-2) to TRBJ2-7; 10 nucleotides match TRBD2. With 4 bases clipped from V and 3 bases from J, the junction kept 6 bases outside the gene matches. The CDR3 runs 15 residues. Germline CDR1 LGHDT, CDR2 YNNKEL (reference sequence). The CDR3 DNA sequence: TGTGCCAGCAGCCCGAAGCGGGGGGGTAACTACGAGCAGTACTTC. Its translation: CASSPKRGGNYEQYF.

The chain carries TRBV20-1 and TRBJ1-1; 7 bases fit TRBD1. The CDR3 has 14 amino acids. CDR1 and CDR2 (germline): DFQATT, SNEGSKA (reference sequence). V was clipped by 3 bases and J by 1 base; unmatched bases: 5. As DNA, the CDR3 is TGCAGTGCTAGTCGGGACAGCTCGAACACTGAAGCTTTCTTT. Its translation: CSASRDSSNTEAFF.

This chain connects TRBV15 to TRBJ2-3; 8 bases are a match to TRBD1. From germline, CDR1 is LNHNV and CDR2 YYDKDF (reference sequence). The CDR3 is 15 residues long. V dropped 5 bases and J dropped 2; count of bases not matched to a gene: 6. The CDR3 spells CATSVDRVTTDTQYF. In DNA, the CDR3 is TGTGCCACCAGCGTGGACAGGGTTACCACAGATACGCAGTATTTT.

This clone was found once. The genes are TRBV7-9 and TRBJ2-1, with D hard to call. V lost 3 bases to trimming and J lost 8 bases, with 14 bases between them. The CDR3 has 14 residues. CDR1 is SEHNR, CDR2 FQNEAQ, per germline (reference sequence). The CDR3 protein is CASSLEAKGHEQFF. CDR3 in DNA: TGTGCCAGCAGCTTGGAAGCGAAAGGCCATGAGCAGTTCTTC.

The CDR3 loop reads CASSQVGTGKEQYF. The DNA for the CDR3 is TGCGCCAGCAGCCAAGTTGGTACAGGGAAAGAGCAGTACTTC. This chain links TRBV4-1 with TRBJ2-7; tentative D call: TRBD1 (6 bases). This CDR3 region has 14 residues. Germline assignment: CDR1 MGHRA and CDR2 YSYEKL. Trimming pared 1 base from V and 7 bases from J, leaving 14 bases between.

This chain connects TRBV19 to TRBJ1-5; a weak D match, TRBD1 (6 bases). V was cut by 2 bases and J by 0 bases, with 14 bases left in between. The germline CDR1 and CDR2 sequences are LNHDA and SQIVND (reference sequence). The CDR3 runs 17 residues. The CDR3 loop is CASSIMGTRYSNQPQHF. The CDR3 nucleotides are TGTGCCAGTAGTATAATGGGGACACGCTATAGCAATCAGCCCCAGCATTTT. The whole variable domain, remainder taken from reference TRBV19 and TRBJ1-5, is DGGITQSPKYLFRKEGQNVTLSCEQNLNHDAMYWYRQDPGQGLRLIYYSQIVNDFQKGDIAEGYSVSREKKESFPLTVTSAQKNPTAFYLCASSIMGTRYSNQPQHFGDGTRLSIL.

The rearrangement joins TRBV6-5 to TRBJ1-1; no reliable D call. The CDR3 totals 12 residues. CDR1 and CDR2 from the germline V gene are MNHEY and SVGAGI. Trimming took 10 bases from V and 11 from J, leaving 20 bases between them. In DNA, the CDR3 is TGTGCCATCTCTTCGTCCGGGAAGGAGGCTTTCTTT. Encoded protein: CAISSSGKEAFF.